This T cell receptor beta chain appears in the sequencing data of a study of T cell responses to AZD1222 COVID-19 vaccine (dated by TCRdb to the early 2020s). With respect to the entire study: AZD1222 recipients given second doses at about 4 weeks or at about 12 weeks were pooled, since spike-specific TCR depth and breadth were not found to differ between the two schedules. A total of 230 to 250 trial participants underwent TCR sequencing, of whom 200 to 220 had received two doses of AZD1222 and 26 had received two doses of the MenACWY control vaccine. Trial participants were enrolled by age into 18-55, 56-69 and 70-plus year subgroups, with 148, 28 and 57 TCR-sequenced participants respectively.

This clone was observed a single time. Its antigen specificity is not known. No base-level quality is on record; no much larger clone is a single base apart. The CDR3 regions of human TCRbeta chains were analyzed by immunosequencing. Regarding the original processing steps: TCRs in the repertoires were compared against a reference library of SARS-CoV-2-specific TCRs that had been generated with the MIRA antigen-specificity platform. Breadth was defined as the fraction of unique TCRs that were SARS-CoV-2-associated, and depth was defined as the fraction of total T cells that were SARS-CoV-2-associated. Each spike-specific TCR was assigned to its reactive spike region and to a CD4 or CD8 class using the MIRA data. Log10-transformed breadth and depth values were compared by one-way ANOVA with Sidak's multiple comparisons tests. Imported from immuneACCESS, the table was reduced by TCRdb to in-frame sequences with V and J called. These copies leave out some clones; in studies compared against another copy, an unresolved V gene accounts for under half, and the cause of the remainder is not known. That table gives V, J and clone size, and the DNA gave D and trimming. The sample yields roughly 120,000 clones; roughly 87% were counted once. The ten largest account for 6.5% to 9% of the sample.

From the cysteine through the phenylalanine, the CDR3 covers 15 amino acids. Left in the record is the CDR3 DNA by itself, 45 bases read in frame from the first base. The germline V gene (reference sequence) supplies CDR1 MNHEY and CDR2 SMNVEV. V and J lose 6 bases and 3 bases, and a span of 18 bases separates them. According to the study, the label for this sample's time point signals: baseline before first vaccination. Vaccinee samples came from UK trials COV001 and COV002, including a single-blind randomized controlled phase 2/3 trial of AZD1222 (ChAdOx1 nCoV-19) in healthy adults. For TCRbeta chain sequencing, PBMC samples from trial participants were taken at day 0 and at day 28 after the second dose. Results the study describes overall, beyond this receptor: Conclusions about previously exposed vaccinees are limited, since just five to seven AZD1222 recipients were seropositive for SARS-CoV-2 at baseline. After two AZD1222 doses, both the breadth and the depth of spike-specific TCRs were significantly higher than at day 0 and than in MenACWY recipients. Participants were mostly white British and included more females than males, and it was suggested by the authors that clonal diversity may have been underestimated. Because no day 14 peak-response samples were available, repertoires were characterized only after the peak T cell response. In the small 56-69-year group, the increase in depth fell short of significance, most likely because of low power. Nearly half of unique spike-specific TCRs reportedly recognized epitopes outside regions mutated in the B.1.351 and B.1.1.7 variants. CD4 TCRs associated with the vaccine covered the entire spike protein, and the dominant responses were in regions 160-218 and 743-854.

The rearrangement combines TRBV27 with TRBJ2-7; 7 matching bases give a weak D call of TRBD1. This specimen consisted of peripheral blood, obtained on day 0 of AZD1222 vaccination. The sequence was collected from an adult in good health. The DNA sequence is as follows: TGTGCCAGCAGACCGGAGGGACAGAGAGTCTACGAGCAGTACTTC. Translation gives CASRPEGQRVYEQYF.